This T cell receptor beta chain emerged from a study of blood T cell repertoires in COVID-19 (dated by TCRdb to 2020 to 2022). Broadly, across the study: Samples from collaborators originated in the United States, Italy and Spain and spanned both the acute and convalescent phases of COVID-19. The dataset comprised deeply sampled blood TCRbeta repertoires from subjects exposed to, actively infected with, or recovered from COVID-19. The prospective study material was composed of cDNA or gDNA derived from T cells, B-cell-depleted T cells, or PBMCs. The repertoires were released in a freely available public database intended as a resource for research on the immune response to SARS-CoV-2. HLA class I and class II types, where available, came from metadata supplied by the sample provider rather than from assay-based typing. Samples were obtained from the ongoing ImmuneRACE study (first 160 participants) and from 950 to 1,500 subjects provided by 6 global collaborators. Nearly every sample came with metadata listing a de-identified subject ID, COVID-19 status, age in years and sex. What the research found in general, with its limitations: Clinical and demographic metadata were provided uncurated, with the amount varying by source and participant.

In regard to this clone: There is no known antigen for this receptor. There are no base qualities to consult, and no much larger clone falls within one base.

Measured from the cysteine to the phenylalanine, the CDR3 is 14 residues long. The kept DNA is CDR3 alone, 42 bases in frame from the first base. The trim is 0 bases for V and 1 base for J, with a gap of 6 bases between the germline ends. As encoded in the germline V gene, CDR1 is MNHEY while CDR2 is SVGEGT. Collaborating institutions collected whole blood in K2EDTA tubes following their own protocols. For TCRbeta analysis, collaborators shipped samples as frozen whole blood, isolated PBMCs, or DNA extracted from either of those sample types. The immunoSEQ Assay, a bias-controlled multiplex PCR, was used to amplify TCRbeta CDR3 regions from genomic DNA. The original methods were these. Nucleated cell counts per sample were estimated from amplification of reference gene primers within the assay. To quantify the absolute abundance of each unique TCRbeta CDR3 rearrangement, sequence reads were collapsed and filtered. For each sample, productive Simpson clonality was calculated by taking the square root of Simpson's diversity index across productive rearrangements. TCRdb obtained this table from immuneACCESS and retained in-frame rearrangements with V and J assigned. These tables miss some clones; where compared with another copy, unresolved V genes account for less than half of the shortfall, and the remainder is unexplained. Clone size and V and J calls were adopted from that table, with D and trimming inferred from the DNA. The sample table shows roughly 270,000 clones, and 85% are seen once. The top ten constitute roughly 4.6% of the sample.

The sequence was collected from a man between 50 and 59 years old with active or convalescent COVID-19. What was sequenced was peripheral blood. The chain joins TRBV6-2 or TRBV6-3 to TRBJ1-1; a tentative D call is TRBD1 (5 bases match). The CDR3 protein is CASSYSRGNTEAFF. The nucleotide sequence is TGTGCCAGCAGTTACTCTAGGGGGAACACTGAAGCTTTCTTT.